These 30 T cell receptor beta chains came from one sample sequenced in a study of cytomegalovirus exposure and HLA in healthy donors. The PCR was carried out with 60 Vbeta primers and 13 Jbeta primers. TCRdb's copy holds only in-frame clones and misses some; the assay was immunoSEQ multiplex PCR. This table holds roughly 140,000 clones, approximately 84% found once. Source material: PBMCs. These receptors were obtained from a woman aged 55-70 years in good health and CMV-seropositive.

This clone was detected a few times. The chain combines TRBV27 with TRBJ2-7; a possible D gene is TRBD2 (5 bases). The CDR3 length is 16 residues. Germline lookup yields CDR1 MNHEY and CDR2 SMNVEV (reference sequence). V was pared by 0 bases and J by 0 bases, with 12 bases between. The CDR3 DNA follows: TGTGCCAGCAGTTTATCCGGAGGAAAGCTCTCCTACGAGCAGTACTTC. It encodes CASSLSGGKLSYEQYF.

The gene calls are TRBV19 and TRBJ2-5; 7 bases agree with TRBD2. CDR1 LNHDA and CDR2 SQIVND come from the germline V gene (reference sequence). This CDR3 spans 16 amino acids. Germline trimming cut 5 bases from V and 1 base from J; bases unmatched to any gene: 10. This CDR3 reads CASSPLRGDRQETQYF. CDR3 nucleotide sequence: TGTGCCAGTAGTCCCCTTCGGGGGGATCGCCAAGAGACCCAGTACTTC.

This chain connects TRBV14 to TRBJ2-7, with D maybe TRBD2 (7 bases). This CDR3 is 17 amino acids long. Germline V gene data show CDR1 as SGHDN and CDR2 as FVKESK. V was cut by 0 bases and J by 5 bases, with 20 bases left in between. The CDR3 loop is CASSQEGGVRSGHEQYF. The CDR3 nucleotides are TGTGCCAGCAGCCAAGAAGGGGGGGTGAGAAGTGGCCACGAGCAGTACTTC.

The count of this clone is one. The chain is built from TRBV9 and TRBJ1-5; D not resolved. Germline V gene data show CDR1 as SGDLS and CDR2 as YYNGEE. The CDR3 is made up of 13 amino acids. Trimming left V 1 base short and J 4 bases short, with 6 bases between. Written as DNA, the CDR3 is TGTGCCAGCAGCGTAAACGAGAATCAGCCCCAGCATTTT. It translates to CASSVNENQPQHF. The complete variable domain, with remaining parts taken from reference TRBV9 and TRBJ1-5, reads DSGVTQTPKHLITATGQRVTLRCSPRSGDLSVYWYQQSLDQGLQFLIQYYNGEERAKGNILERFSAQQFPDLHSELNLSSLELGDSALYFCASSVNENQPQHFGDGTRLSIL.

This chain uses TRBV27 with TRBJ2-1, with 8 bases aligning to TRBD2. V lost 3 bases and J lost 2; bases outside the gene matches: 6. The CDR3 is made up of 16 amino acids. The germline V gene encodes CDR1 MNHEY and CDR2 SMNVEV (reference sequence). CDR3 residues: CASSFLAGGTYNEQFF. CDR3 in DNA: TGTGCCAGCAGTTTTCTTGCGGGAGGAACCTACAATGAGCAGTTCTTC.

The J gene is TRBJ1-6, the V gene TRBV6-5; 8 bases fit TRBD1. Germline trimming cut 0 bases from V and 9 bases from J; bases unmatched to any gene: 7. The CDR3 runs to 16 residues. Germline V gene lookup returns CDR1 MNHEY and CDR2 SVGAGI. The CDR3 here is CASSYSLTGTGSPLHF. CDR3 nucleotides: TGTGCCAGCAGTTACTCACTGACAGGGACAGGTTCACCCCTCCACTTT.

The gene calls are TRBV28 and TRBJ1-1; the match to TRBD1 covers 7 bases. This CDR3 region has 12 residues. V dropped 5 bases and J dropped 11; count of bases not matched to a gene: 8. Per germline, CDR1 MDHEN and CDR2 SYDVKM. The CDR3 sequence: CASSLQGLDAFF. CDR3 bases: TGTGCCAGCAGTCTACAGGGGTTGGACGCTTTCTTT.

Points on this clone: The germline gene is not matched at one end of the junction; a read error may be the cause. The gene calls are TRBV7-7 and TRBJ2-1; the D gene is possibly TRBD2 (6 bases). CDR1 and CDR2 from the germline V gene are SSHAT and FNYEAQ (reference sequence). The CDR3 spans 13 residues. CDR3 sequence reads: CASSILDYSKQFF. Written as DNA, the CDR3 is TGTGCTAGCAGCATCCTGGACTACTCGAAGCAGTTCTTC.

The chain recombines TRBV5-1 with TRBJ1-4; D might be TRBD1 (6 bases). Trimming took 1 base from V and 4 from J, leaving 11 bases between them. The CDR3 runs to 15 residues. Per germline, CDR1 SGHRS and CDR2 YFSETQ. CDR3 protein: CASSLSGHLNEKLFF. As DNA, the CDR3 is TGCGCCAGCAGCTTGTCGGGACATCTTAATGAAAAACTGTTTTTT. Variable domain in full (rest from reference TRBV5-1 and TRBJ1-4): KAGVTQTPRYLIKTRGQQVTLSCSPISGHRSVSWYQQTPGQGLQFLFEYFSETQRNKGNFPGRFSGRQFSNSRSEMNVSTLELGDSALYLCASSLSGHLNEKLFFGSGTQLSVL.

V gene TRBV7-2 combines with J gene TRBJ2-3; 12 bases map to TRBD1. Germline assignment: CDR1 SGHTA and CDR2 FQGNSA. The CDR3 has 15 residues. Unmatched junction bases numbered 4, after V lost 3 bases and J lost 6 bases. CDR3 residues: CASSLGQGARDTQYF. As DNA, the CDR3 is TGTGCCAGCAGCTTGGGACAGGGGGCGCGCGATACGCAGTATTTT.

The V gene is TRBV28, the J gene TRBJ2-7; TRBD1 aligns across 8 bases. The CDR3 extends over 16 amino acids. Germline V lookup: CDR1 MDHEN, CDR2 SYDVKM. Trimming took 5 bases from V and 0 from J; bases not matched to a gene: 9. The CDR3 is CASSQVRTGSSYEQYF. The CDR3 bases are TGTGCCAGCAGTCAAGTGCGGACAGGGAGCTCCTACGAGCAGTACTTC.

The chain uses TRBV4-3 and TRBJ2-2; the D gene is possibly TRBD2 (6 bases). The V gene lost 4 bases and the J gene lost 2 bases, with 14 bases spanning the gap. Germline loops: CDR1 LGHNA, CDR2 YSLEER. The CDR3 has 16 residues. The DNA for the CDR3 is TGCGCCAGCAGCCGCGGACTAAGATCAAACACCGGGGAGCTGTTTTTT. Its protein product is CASSRGLRSNTGELFF.

This clone occurred a few times. CDR3: CASSLGGGDEQYF. CDR3 nucleotide sequence: TGTGCCAGCAGCTTGGGAGGAGGGGACGAGCAGTACTTC. This rearrangement joins TRBV5-4 to TRBJ2-7; TRBD2 might be the D (6 bases). This CDR3 contains 13 residues. The V gene's germline CDR1 is SGHNT and CDR2 YYREEE (reference sequence). The V end lost 0 bases, the J end lost 5 bases, and 9 bases lay between the germline ends.

This chain uses TRBV11-2 with TRBJ2-5; TRBD1 agrees at 11 bases. Germline values: CDR1 SGHAT, CDR2 FQNNGV. Germline trimming cut 1 base from V and 4 bases from J; bases unmatched to any gene: 5. The CDR3 consists of 16 residues. CDR3 protein: CASSLVRTGGRETQYF. CDR3 DNA sequence: TGTGCCAGCAGCTTAGTCAGGACAGGGGGCCGAGAGACCCAGTACTTC.

CDR3 in DNA: TGCGCCAGCAGCCAAGTTCTGGGGGTGGGAACAGGGCCCACCTATGGCTACACCTTC. It codes for CASSQVLGVGTGPTYGYTF. This sequence joins TRBV4-1 and TRBJ1-2; a weak D match, TRBD1 (6 bases). Per the germline V gene, CDR1 is MGHRA and CDR2 is YSYEKL. This CDR3 contains 19 residues. The V end lost 1 base, the J end lost 4 bases, and 25 bases lay between the germline ends.

This clone was seen only once. The CDR3 here is CATLDSSAYEQYF. The CDR3 coding sequence is TGTGCCACCCTGGACAGCTCAGCCTACGAGCAGTACTTC. The chain recombines TRBV28 with TRBJ2-5; perhaps TRBD1 as D (6 bases). The better agreement between TRBJ2-7 and the DNA end casts doubt on the J call. Germline CDR1 reads MDHEN; CDR2 reads SYDVKM. The CDR3 runs to 13 residues.

As to this clone: This sample also contains other DNA sequences that code for the same CDR3. This sequence joins TRBV7-2 and TRBJ2-3, with D possibly TRBD2 on 6 matching bases. This CDR3 is built from 14 residues. Germline V lookup: CDR1 SGHTA, CDR2 FQGNSA. Trimming left V 5 bases short and J 0 bases short, with 9 bases between. The CDR3 protein is CASSLGTSTDTQYF. CDR3 sequence (DNA): TGTGCCAGCAGCCTAGGGACTAGCACAGATACGCAGTATTTT.

The chain is built from TRBV14 and TRBJ2-5; D unclear. The ends were cut back, 4 bases at V and 1 base at J, with 7 bases in the middle. From germline, CDR1 is SGHDN and CDR2 FVKESK. CDR3 length: 13 residues. The CDR3 protein is CASSREIQETQYF. CDR3 coding DNA: TGTGCCAGCAGCCGCGAGATCCAAGAGACCCAGTACTTC.

This chain connects TRBV30 to TRBJ2-7; possible D gene TRBD2, 5 bases. The CDR3 spans 14 residues. V was pared by 2 bases and J by 1 base, with 12 bases between. Looked up from germline, CDR1 is GTSNPN and CDR2 is SVGIG (reference sequence). CDR3 bases: TGTGCCTGGAGTACTCGAGGAGGATCCTACGAGCAGTACTTC. As protein: CAWSTRGGSYEQYF.

The chain joins TRBV9 to TRBJ1-4, with 8 bases that match TRBD1. CDR3 length equals 15 residues. Germline V gene data show CDR1 as SGDLS and CDR2 as YYNGEE. V shed 0 bases, J shed 6 bases, and the junction held 4 bases outside the gene matches. The CDR3 nucleotides are TGTGCCAGCAGCGTAGGCCCAGGGGGCGATGAAAAACTGTTTTTT. It translates to CASSVGPGGDEKLFF.

The rearrangement joins TRBV7-9 to TRBJ2-5; unclear D gene. Germline lookup yields CDR1 SEHNR and CDR2 FQNEAQ (reference sequence). The ends were cut back, 3 bases at V and 5 bases at J, with 7 bases in the middle. The CDR3 extends over 12 amino acids. This chain's CDR3 is CASSFSAETQYF. CDR3 in DNA: TGTGCCAGCAGCTTTAGTGCGGAGACCCAGTACTTC.

V usage is TRBV27 and J usage is TRBJ2-5; TRBD2 aligns across 10 bases. The length of the CDR3 is 16 residues. Per the germline V gene, CDR1 is MNHEY and CDR2 is SMNVEV (reference sequence). Trimming took 2 bases from V and 5 from J; bases not matched to a gene: 8. The CDR3 coding sequence is TGTGCCAGCAGTTTAGATTGGACTAGCGGCAGGGAGACCCAGTACTTC. Protein product: CASSLDWTSGRETQYF.

This clone came up once. V usage is TRBV13 and J usage is TRBJ2-5; D possibly corresponds to TRBD1 (5 bases). Per germline, CDR1 PRHDT and CDR2 FYEKMQ (reference sequence). This CDR3 is 14 amino acids long. V was clipped by 3 bases and J by 4 bases, with 12 bases between them. The CDR3 protein is CASSLQGSGETQYF. For the CDR3, the DNA is TGTGCCAGCAGCTTGCAGGGCTCCGGAGAGACCCAGTACTTC.

A word on this clone: Other DNA sequences in the same sample also yield this CDR3. The rearrangement joins TRBV6-5 to TRBJ2-7; the match to TRBD2 covers 8 bases. The CDR3 totals 15 residues. Trimming removed 0 bases from V and 2 bases from J; junction bases left unmatched: 3. Germline V gives CDR1 MNHEY, CDR2 SVGAGI. The CDR3 protein is CASSYSTGGAYEQYF. For the CDR3, the DNA is TGTGCCAGCAGTTACTCGACCGGGGGGGCCTACGAGCAGTACTTC.

This chain connects TRBV6-5 to TRBJ2-7; possibly TRBD1 for D (6 bases). The V and J ends lost 10 bases and 1 base respectively, with 11 bases between them. Germline assignment: CDR1 MNHEY and CDR2 SVGAGI. This CDR3 is built from 12 residues. Written as DNA, the CDR3 is TGTGCCACTCGGGACACTTCCTACGAGCAGTACTTC. This gives the protein CATRDTSYEQYF.

To note about this clone: A far larger clone is a single base away, which makes a read error likely. This sample also contains other DNA sequences that code for the same CDR3. The gene calls are TRBV5-6 and TRBJ1-1; D is uncertain. V lost 4 bases and J 10 bases, leaving 14 bases between the germline ends. The CDR3 has 12 amino acids. The germline gives CDR1 SGHDT, CDR2 YYEEEE. CDR3 bases: TGTGCCAGCAGCCCTGCGAGGTCCGGAGCTTTCTTT. Encoded protein: CASSPARSGAFF.

The chain joins TRBV4-3 to TRBJ2-4; possibly TRBD1 for D (5 bases). Germline CDR1 LGHNA, CDR2 YSLEER. V was shortened by 1 base and J by 3 bases, with 13 bases between the two germline ends. CDR3 size: 16 residues. Here the CDR3 DNA reads TGCGCCAGCAGCCAAGGTAACAGGCAGGGCAAAAACATTCAGTACTTC. Protein: CASSQGNRQGKNIQYF.

A remark on this clone: This same CDR3 is encoded by further DNA sequences in the sample. The chain combines TRBV18 with TRBJ1-1; D is unresolved. The CDR3 covers 13 residues. V lost 3 bases to trimming and J lost 0 bases, with 5 bases between them. Looked up from germline, CDR1 is KGHSH and CDR2 is LQKENI. CDR3 amino acids: CASSPLMNTEAFF. CDR3 DNA sequence: TGTGCCAGCTCACCTCTAATGAACACTGAAGCTTTCTTT. The full variable domain, in which reference TRBV18 and TRBJ1-1 provide the parts outside the CDR3, is NAGVMQNPRHLVRRRGQEARLRCSPMKGHSHVYWYRQLPEEGLKFMVYLQKENIIDESGMPKERFSAEFPKEGPSILRIQQVVRGDSAAYFCASSPLMNTEAFFGQGTRLTVV.

This clone was found a few times. The CDR3 nucleotides read TGTGCCAGCTCCGGGACTAGCGGGGTATCTAGCACAGATACGCAGTATTTT. Its translation: CASSGTSGVSSTDTQYF. The gene calls are TRBV19 and TRBJ2-3; 13 nucleotides match TRBD2. This CDR3 has 17 residues. Germline lookup yields CDR1 LNHDA and CDR2 SQIVND (reference sequence). The V and J ends lost 9 bases and 0 bases, in that order; junction bases with no gene match: 9.

The chain links TRBV5-1 to TRBJ2-4; 7 bases map to TRBD1. Losses at the gene ends were 0 bases for V and 7 bases for J; bases not matched to a gene: 4. Germline V CDR1 and CDR2: SGHRS, YFSETQ. The CDR3 is made up of 14 amino acids. DNA for the CDR3: TGCGCCAGCAGCTTGGAAGGGGGCTACAACATTCAGTACTTC. Translation: CASSLEGGYNIQYF.